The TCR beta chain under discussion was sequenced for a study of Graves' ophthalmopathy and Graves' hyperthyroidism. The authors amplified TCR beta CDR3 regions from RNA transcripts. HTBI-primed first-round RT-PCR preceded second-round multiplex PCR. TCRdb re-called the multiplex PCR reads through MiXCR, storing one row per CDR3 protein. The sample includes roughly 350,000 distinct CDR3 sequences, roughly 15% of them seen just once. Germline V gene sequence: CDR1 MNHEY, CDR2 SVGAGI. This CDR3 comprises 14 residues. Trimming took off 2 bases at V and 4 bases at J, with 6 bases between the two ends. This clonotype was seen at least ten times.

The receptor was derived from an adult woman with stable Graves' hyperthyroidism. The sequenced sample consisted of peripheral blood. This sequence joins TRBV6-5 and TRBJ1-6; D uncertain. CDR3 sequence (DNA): TGTGCCAGCAGTTACGGACTTTATAATTCACCCCTCCACTTT. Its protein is CASSYGLYNSPLHF.